This T cell receptor (beta chain) was observed in a study of Graves' ophthalmopathy and Graves' hyperthyroidism. Certain patients, namely those with other autoimmune diseases, uncontrolled infections, pregnancy or lactation, were excluded. For repertoire sequencing, the TCR beta CDR3 regions were amplified from RNA transcripts. HTBI-primed first-round RT-PCR preceded second-round multiplex PCR. TCRdb used MiXCR to reprocess the multiplex PCR reads, holding one entry per CDR3 protein. Altogether roughly 600,000 distinct CDR3 sequences are present, 39% being singletons, with the ten largest covering about 4%. V lost 7 bases to trimming and J lost 8 bases, with 12 bases between them. CDR1 is SNHLY and CDR2 is FYNNEI in the germline V gene. The CDR3 is 12 amino acids.

This receptor was obtained from an adult man with Graves' hyperthyroidism. J is TRBJ2-1 and V is TRBV2, with a possible D match to TRBD2 (7 bases). The sequenced sample consisted of peripheral blood or thyroid tissue (not recorded which). The CDR3 reads CASMGGRDEQFF. The CDR3 nucleotides are TGTGCCAGCATGGGGGGGCGCGATGAGCAGTTCTTC. Using reference TRBV2 and TRBJ2-1 for the parts outside the CDR3, the full variable domain is EPEVTQTPSHQVTQMGQEVILRCVPISNHLYFYWYRQILGQKVEFLVSFYNNEISEKSEIFDDQFSVERPDGSNFTLKIRSTKLEDSAMYFCASMGGRDEQFFGPGTRLTVL.